This TCR beta chain was found in a study of blood T cell repertoires in COVID-19. This CDR3 contains 17 residues. From germline, CDR1 is MGHRA and CDR2 YSYEKL. The ends lost 3 bases at V and 7 bases at J; junction bases unmatched: 16. Repertoires were generated with immunoSEQ multiplex PCR, while TCRdb's copy carries only in-frame clones and drops some. The table records 300,000 to 350,000 clones, roughly 87% of them present only once. The TCR sequence derives from a man between 18 and 35 years old with active or convalescent COVID-19. The V and J genes are TRBV4-1 and TRBJ1-2; 8 bases are a match to TRBD1. The specimen was peripheral blood. Here the CDR3 reads CASSQSPHRQGQGGYTF. For the CDR3, the DNA is TGCGCCAGCAGCCAGTCGCCGCACCGACAGGGGCAGGGTGGCTACACCTTC.